This T cell receptor (beta chain) originates from a study of shared clonotypes between healthy human individuals. Study results and caveats: In contrast to clonotypes shared by all four donors, non-shared clonotypes had lower generation probabilities.

Repertoires were generated with immunoSEQ multiplex PCR, while TCRdb's copy carries only in-frame clones and drops some. The sample lists 2 million or so clones; 95% were seen once. The V gene lost 3 bases and the J gene lost 3 bases, with 12 bases spanning the gap. Looked up from germline, CDR1 is SGHTA and CDR2 is FQGNSA. There are 15 residues in the CDR3. Of note for this clone: The antigen is not known.

The sequence derives from a man aged 18-30 years in good health. The sample taken for sequencing was naive CD4+ T cells sorted from blood. Stated subset: CD45RA+ positively selected. The chain recombines TRBV7-2 with TRBJ1-5, with D possibly being TRBD1 (5 bases). CDR3 in amino acids: CASSLDYRFNQPQHF. DNA of the CDR3: TGTGCCAGCAGCTTGGATTACAGGTTCAATCAGCCCCAGCATTTT.